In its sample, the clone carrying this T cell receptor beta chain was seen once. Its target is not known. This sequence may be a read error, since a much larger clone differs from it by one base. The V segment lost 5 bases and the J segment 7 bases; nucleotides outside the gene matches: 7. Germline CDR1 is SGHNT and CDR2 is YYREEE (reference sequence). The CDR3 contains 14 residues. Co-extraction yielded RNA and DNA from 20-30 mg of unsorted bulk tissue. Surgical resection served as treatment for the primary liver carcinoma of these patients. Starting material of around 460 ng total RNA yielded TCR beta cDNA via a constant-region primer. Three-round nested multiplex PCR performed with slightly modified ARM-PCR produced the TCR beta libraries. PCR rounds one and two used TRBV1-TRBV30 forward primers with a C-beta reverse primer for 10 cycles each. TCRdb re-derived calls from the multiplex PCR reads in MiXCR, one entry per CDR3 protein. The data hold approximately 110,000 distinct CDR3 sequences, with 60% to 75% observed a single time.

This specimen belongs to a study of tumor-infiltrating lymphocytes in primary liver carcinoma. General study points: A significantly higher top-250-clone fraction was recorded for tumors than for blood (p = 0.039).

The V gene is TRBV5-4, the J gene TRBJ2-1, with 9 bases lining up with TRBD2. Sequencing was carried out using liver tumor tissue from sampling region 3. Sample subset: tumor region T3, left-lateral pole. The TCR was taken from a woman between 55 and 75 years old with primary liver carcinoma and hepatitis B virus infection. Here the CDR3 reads CASRAGGPKNEQFF. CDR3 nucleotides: TGTGCCAGCAGAGCGGGAGGACCTAAGAATGAGCAGTTCTTC.